The clone carrying this T cell receptor beta chain appeared a single time. The data stem from a study of blood T cell repertoires in COVID-19. Study overall: Some COVID-19 samples were acute and others convalescent; all came from the United States, Italy and Spain. PBMCs, B-cell-depleted T cells, or T cells provided the cDNA or gDNA that made up the material.

After removal of 2 bases from V and 3 bases from J, the junction contained 4 bases not matched to a gene. The CDR3 runs to 16 residues. The germline gives CDR1 MNHEY, CDR2 SVGAGI. In the authors' methods: Researchers report that nucleated cell counts were estimated from reference gene primer amplification. Generated by immunoSEQ multiplex PCR, the TCRdb table keeps only in-frame clones and is missing some. Clone size and the V and J calls come from that table; the DNA yielded D and trimming. The sample has around 88,000 clones; more than 70% are singletons. This chain uses TRBV6-5 with TRBJ2-1; 10 bases fit TRBD2. The clonotype comes from a woman aged 80 or over with acute or convalescent COVID-19. Sequences were obtained from peripheral blood. The CDR3: CASSYTPSGSYNEQFF. DNA for the CDR3: TGTGCCAGCAGTTACACCCCTAGCGGGAGCTACAATGAGCAGTTCTTC.